This TCR beta chain is drawn from a study of OX40 agonist ivuxolimab in advanced cancers. Study details: Ivuxolimab was delivered to patients intravenously every 2 weeks at doses spanning 0.01 to 10 mg/kg. The dose-escalation cohort had hepatocellular carcinoma, melanoma, renal cell or head and neck cancer. Prior checkpoint blockade (anti-PD-1, anti-PD-L1 or anti-CTLA-4) was permitted; around 40% had it.

Germline CDR1 and CDR2: KGHSH and LQKENI. J gave up 2 bases and V 5 bases, and 10 bases lay outside the gene matches. The CDR3 totals 16 residues. The protocol was immunoSEQ multiplex PCR, while the TCRdb copy is restricted to in-frame clones and leaves out a portion. The data show about 77,000 clones, over 85% seen once. The genes are TRBV18 and TRBJ2-5; 8 nucleotides agree with TRBD2. This material consisted of CD4+ or CD8+ T cells sorted from blood, taken in a trial of the OX40 agonist ivuxolimab. This TCR was recovered from an adult with an advanced solid tumor such as melanoma, head and neck, liver or kidney cancer. The CDR3 DNA reads TGTGCCAGCTCAAAAGACCTACTAGCGGTTCAAGAGACCCAGTACTTC. This gives the protein CASSKDLLAVQETQYF.